This passage covers 2 T cell receptor beta chains from one sample sequenced in a study of blood T cell repertoires in COVID-19. Sequencing was performed with immunoSEQ multiplex PCR; in TCRdb, only in-frame clones are kept and a portion is missing. Among about 39,000 clones listed, 79% were seen once. Material: peripheral blood. These receptor sequences come from a man aged 65-85 years with acute or convalescent COVID-19.

V usage is TRBV7-9 and J usage is TRBJ1-5; D is perhaps TRBD1 (6 bases). This CDR3 is 18 amino acids long. CDR1 is SEHNR and CDR2 is FQNEAQ in the germline V gene (reference sequence). Trimming shortened V by 2 bases and J by 0 bases, and 17 bases separated the two germline ends. CDR3 DNA sequence: TGTGCCAGCAGCTTATACCAGGGGAGTTTCTCTAGCAATCAGCCCCAGCATTTT. Its translation: CASSLYQGSFSSNQPQHF.

The J gene is TRBJ1-5, the V gene TRBV7-2; the D gene is possibly TRBD1 (6 bases). Germline CDR1 is SGHTA and CDR2 is FQGNSA. The germline V and J ends were trimmed by 1 base and 7 bases, with 14 bases remaining between them. CDR3 length: 15 residues. CDR3 protein: CASSLEGQRRQPQHF. CDR3 DNA sequence: TGTGCCAGCAGCTTAGAAGGACAGAGACGACAGCCCCAGCATTTT. Using reference TRBV7-2 and TRBJ1-5 for the parts outside the CDR3, the full variable domain is GAGVSQSPSNKVTEKGKDVELRCDPISGHTALYWYRQSLGQGLEFLIYFQGNSAPDKSGLPSDRFSAERTGGSVSTLTIQRTQQEDSAVYLCASSLEGQRRQPQHFGDGTRLSIL.